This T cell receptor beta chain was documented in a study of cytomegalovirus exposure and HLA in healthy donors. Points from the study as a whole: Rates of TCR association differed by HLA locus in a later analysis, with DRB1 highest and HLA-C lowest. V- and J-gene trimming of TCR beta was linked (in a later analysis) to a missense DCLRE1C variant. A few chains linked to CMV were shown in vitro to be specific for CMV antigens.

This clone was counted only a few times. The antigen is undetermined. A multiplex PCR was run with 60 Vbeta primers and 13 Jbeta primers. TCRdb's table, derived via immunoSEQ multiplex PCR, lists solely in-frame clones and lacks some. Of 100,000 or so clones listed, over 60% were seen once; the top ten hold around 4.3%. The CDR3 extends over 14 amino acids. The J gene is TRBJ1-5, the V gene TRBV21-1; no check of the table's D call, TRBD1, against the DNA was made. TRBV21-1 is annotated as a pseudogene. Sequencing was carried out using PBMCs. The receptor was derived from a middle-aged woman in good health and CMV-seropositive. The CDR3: CATRGQGLPQPQHF. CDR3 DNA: TGTGCCACTCGGGGACAGGGTCTTCCTCAGCCCCAGCATTTT.